One TCR beta chain is described in this entry. This specimen comes from a study of control samples from healthy donors and cancer patients. Profiled with immunoSEQ multiplex PCR; TCRdb holds only in-frame clones, not every one. The sample yields approximately 88,000 clones, approximately 90% seen once. Sequencing was done on a sample of blood. The receptor was derived from a woman aged 25 to 45 in good health.

The CDR3 here is CASSVVPMGGGETQYF. CDR3 DNA sequence: TGTGCCAGCAGCGTAGTGCCCATGGGGGGAGGGGAGACCCAGTACTTC. This chain uses TRBV9 with TRBJ2-5; 7 nucleotides line up with TRBD2. V lost 0 bases, J lost 5 bases, and 10 bases stayed unmatched. The CDR3 runs 16 residues. Germline CDR1 reads SGDLS; CDR2 reads YYNGEE.